The TCR beta chain described here comes from a study of a mutant IDH1 vaccine in newly diagnosed glioma. Noted time point: week 5, during vaccination. A single vaccine dose contained 300 ug of mutant IDH1 20-mer peptide, and topical imiquimod was used with it. Looked up from germline, CDR1 is SGHTS and CDR2 is YDEGEE. CDR3 length: 17 amino acids. Trimming left V 0 bases short and J 4 bases short, with 16 bases between. This clone came up a few times. Its cognate antigen is unknown. Findings and caveats of the study: Patients showed vaccine-induced immune responses at a rate of approximately 95%.

The data were produced by immunoSEQ multiplex PCR, yet TCRdb's version contains in-frame clones alone and is incomplete. The sample has approximately 37,000 clones, about three fifths seen once. Specimen: PBMCs, collected from a glioma patient whose treatment included an IDH1 peptide vaccine. This TCR was recovered from a woman aged 18 to 35 with glioma. V and J are TRBV5-8 and TRBJ1-4, with unresolved D. The CDR3 DNA reads TGTGCCAGCAGCTTGGCTTGGTATGGCAGACGTAATGAAAAACTGTTTTTT. Protein: CASSLAWYGRRNEKLFF.